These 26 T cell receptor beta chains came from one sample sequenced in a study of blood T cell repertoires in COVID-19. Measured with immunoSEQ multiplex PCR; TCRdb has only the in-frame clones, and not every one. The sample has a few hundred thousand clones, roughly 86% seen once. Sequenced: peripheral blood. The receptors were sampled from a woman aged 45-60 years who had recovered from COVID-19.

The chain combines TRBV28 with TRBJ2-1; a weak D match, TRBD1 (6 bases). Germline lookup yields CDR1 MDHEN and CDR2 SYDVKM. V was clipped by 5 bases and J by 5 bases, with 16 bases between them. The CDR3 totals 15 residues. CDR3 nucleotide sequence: TGTGCCAGCAGTAACCCTGGGACAAACAACAATGAGCAGTTCTTC. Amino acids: CASSNPGTNNNEQFF.

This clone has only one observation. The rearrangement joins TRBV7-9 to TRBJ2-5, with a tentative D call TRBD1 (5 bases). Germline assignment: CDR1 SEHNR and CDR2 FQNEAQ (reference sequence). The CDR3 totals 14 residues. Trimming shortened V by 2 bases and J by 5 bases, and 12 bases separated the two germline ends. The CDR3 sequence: CASSLTQAGETQYF. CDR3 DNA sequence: TGTGCCAGCAGCTTAACCCAAGCAGGGGAGACCCAGTACTTC.

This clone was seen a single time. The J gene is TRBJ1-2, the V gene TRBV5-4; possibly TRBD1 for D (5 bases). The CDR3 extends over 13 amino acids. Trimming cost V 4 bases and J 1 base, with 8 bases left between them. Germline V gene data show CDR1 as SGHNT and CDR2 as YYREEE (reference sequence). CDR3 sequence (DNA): TGTGCCAGCAGCCTCGACAGTAACTATGGCTACACCTTC. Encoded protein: CASSLDSNYGYTF.

The CDR3 DNA is TGTGCCAGTACCGATTCCGGGACTCCCGTAGATGAGCAGTTCTTC. It encodes CASTDSGTPVDEQFF. The rearrangement joins TRBV19 to TRBJ2-1; possible D gene TRBD2, 6 bases. CDR3 length: 15 amino acids. V was trimmed by 7 bases and J by 8 bases, leaving 21 bases between them. In germline, CDR1 is LNHDA, CDR2 SQIVND (reference sequence).

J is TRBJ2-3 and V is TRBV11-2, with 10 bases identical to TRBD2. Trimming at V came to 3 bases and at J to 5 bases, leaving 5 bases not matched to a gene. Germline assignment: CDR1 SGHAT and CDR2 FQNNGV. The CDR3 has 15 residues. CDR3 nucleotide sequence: TGTGCCAGCAGCTTGCTAGCGGGAGTACGAGATACGCAGTATTTT. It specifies CASSLLAGVRDTQYF.

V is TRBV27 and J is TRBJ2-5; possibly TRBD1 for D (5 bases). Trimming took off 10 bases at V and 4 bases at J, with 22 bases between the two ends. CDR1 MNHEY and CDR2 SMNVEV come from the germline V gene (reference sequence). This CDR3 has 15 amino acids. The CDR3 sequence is CATTSYRGAVETQYF. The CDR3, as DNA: TGTGCCACTACATCCTACCGTGGGGCTGTAGAGACCCAGTACTTC.

CDR3 nucleotide sequence: TGTGCCAGCAGCTTGCGTCCTGCCTACGAGCAGTACTTC. This codes for CASSLRPAYEQYF. This chain links TRBV5-6 with TRBJ2-7; D call uncertain. This CDR3 comprises 13 residues. V was trimmed by 1 base and J by 2 bases, leaving 7 bases between them. CDR1 and CDR2 from the germline V gene are SGHDT and YYEEEE.

This CDR3 reads CASSIPTSGRGGELFF. CDR3 in DNA: TGTGCCAGCAGCATCCCGACTAGCGGGCGGGGCGGGGAGCTGTTTTTT. The J gene is TRBJ2-2, the V gene TRBV5-4; 10 bases fit TRBD2. Unmatched junction bases numbered 10, after V lost 4 bases and J lost 7 bases. The germline CDR1 and CDR2 sequences are SGHNT and YYREEE (reference sequence). The CDR3 covers 16 residues.

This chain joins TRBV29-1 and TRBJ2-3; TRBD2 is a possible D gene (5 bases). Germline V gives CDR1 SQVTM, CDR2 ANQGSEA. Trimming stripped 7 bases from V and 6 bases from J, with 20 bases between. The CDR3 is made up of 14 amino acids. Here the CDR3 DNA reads TGCAGCGCTGCTAGGAGCACAGCGGCGGATACGCAGTATTTT. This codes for CSAARSTAADTQYF.

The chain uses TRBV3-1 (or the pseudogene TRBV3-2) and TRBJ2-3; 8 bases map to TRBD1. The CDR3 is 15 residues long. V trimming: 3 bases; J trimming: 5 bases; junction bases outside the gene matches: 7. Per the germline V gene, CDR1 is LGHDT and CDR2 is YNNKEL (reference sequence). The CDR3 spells CASSHPGTGKDTQYF. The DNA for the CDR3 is TGTGCCAGCAGCCACCCCGGGACAGGCAAAGATACGCAGTATTTT.

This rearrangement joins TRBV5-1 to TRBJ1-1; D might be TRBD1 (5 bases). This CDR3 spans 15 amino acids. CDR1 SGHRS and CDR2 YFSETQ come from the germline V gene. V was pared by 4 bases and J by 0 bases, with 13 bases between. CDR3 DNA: TGCGCCAGCAGCCAGACCGGGGGACTGAACACTGAAGCTTTCTTT. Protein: CASSQTGGLNTEAFF.

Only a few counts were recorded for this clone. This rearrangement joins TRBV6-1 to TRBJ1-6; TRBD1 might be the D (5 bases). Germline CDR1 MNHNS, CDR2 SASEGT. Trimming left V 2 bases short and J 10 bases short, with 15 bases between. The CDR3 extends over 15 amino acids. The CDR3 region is CASSERGPRWSPLHF. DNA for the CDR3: TGTGCCAGCAGTGAAAGGGGTCCCCGGTGGTCACCCCTCCACTTT.

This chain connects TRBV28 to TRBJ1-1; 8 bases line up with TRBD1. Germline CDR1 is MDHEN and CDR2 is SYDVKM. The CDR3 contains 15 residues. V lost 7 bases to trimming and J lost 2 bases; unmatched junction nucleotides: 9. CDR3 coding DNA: TGTGCCAGCAAAAAAACAGGGGGTGGAAACACTGAAGCTTTCTTT. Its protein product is CASKKTGGGNTEAFF.

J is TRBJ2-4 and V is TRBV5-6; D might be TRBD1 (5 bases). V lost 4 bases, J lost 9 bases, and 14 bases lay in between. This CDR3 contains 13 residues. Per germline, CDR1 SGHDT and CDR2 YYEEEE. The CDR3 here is CASSPLDDSIQYF. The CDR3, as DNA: TGTGCCAGCAGCCCCCTGGACGACAGCATTCAGTACTTC.

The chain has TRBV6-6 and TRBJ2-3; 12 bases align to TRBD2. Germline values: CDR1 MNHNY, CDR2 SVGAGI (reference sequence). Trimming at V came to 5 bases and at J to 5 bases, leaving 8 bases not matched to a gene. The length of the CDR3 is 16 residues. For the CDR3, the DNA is TGTGCCAGCAGTCTAAGACTAGCGGGAGTTCAAGATACGCAGTATTTT. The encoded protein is CASSLRLAGVQDTQYF.

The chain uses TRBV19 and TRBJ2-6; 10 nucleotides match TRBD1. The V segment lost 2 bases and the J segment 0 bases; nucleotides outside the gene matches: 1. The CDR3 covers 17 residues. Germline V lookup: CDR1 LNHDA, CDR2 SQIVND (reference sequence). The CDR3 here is CASSIRTGGSGANVLTF. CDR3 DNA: TGTGCCAGTAGTATACGGACAGGGGGCTCTGGGGCCAACGTCCTGACTTTC.

The CDR3 sequence: CAWSVGFEGVRQYF. DNA of the CDR3: TGTGCCTGGAGTGTAGGGTTCGAGGGAGTACGGCAGTACTTC. The J gene is TRBJ2-7, the V gene TRBV30, with D possibly matching TRBD2 (5 bases). The CDR3 is 14 amino acids. CDR1 is GTSNPN, CDR2 SVGIG, per germline (reference sequence). The V end lost 0 bases, the J end lost 9 bases, and 18 bases lay between the germline ends. The whole variable domain, filled in from reference TRBV30 and TRBJ2-7, reads SQTIHQWPATLVQPVGSPLSLECTVEGTSNPNLYWYRQAAGRGLQLLFYSVGIGQISSEVPQNLSASRPQDRQFILSSKKLLLSDSGFYLCAWSVGFEGVRQYFGPGTRLTVT.

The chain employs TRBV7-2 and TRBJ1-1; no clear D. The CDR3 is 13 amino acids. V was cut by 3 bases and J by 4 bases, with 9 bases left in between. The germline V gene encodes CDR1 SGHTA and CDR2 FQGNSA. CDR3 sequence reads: CASSFNQVTEAFF. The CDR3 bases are TGTGCCAGCAGCTTTAACCAGGTCACTGAAGCTTTCTTT.

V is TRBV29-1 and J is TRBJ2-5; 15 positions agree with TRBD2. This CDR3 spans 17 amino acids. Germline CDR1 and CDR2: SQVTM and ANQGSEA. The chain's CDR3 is CNAVDRTSGRGQETQYF. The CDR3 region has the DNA TGCAACGCAGTTGATAGGACTAGCGGGAGGGGGCAAGAGACCCAGTACTTC.

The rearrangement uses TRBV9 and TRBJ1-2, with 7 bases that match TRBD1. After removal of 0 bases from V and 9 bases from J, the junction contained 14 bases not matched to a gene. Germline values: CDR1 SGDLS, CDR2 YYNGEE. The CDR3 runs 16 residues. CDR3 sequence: CASSVASQGQFLRYTF. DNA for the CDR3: TGTGCCAGCAGCGTAGCTAGTCAGGGACAGTTCTTACGCTACACCTTC.

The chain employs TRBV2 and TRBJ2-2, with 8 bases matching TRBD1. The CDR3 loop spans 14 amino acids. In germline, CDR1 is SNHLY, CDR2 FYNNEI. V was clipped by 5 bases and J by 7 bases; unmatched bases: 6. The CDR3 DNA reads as TGTGCCAGCAGTATCCGACAGGGGTTCGGGGAGCTGTTTTTT. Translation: CASSIRQGFGELFF.

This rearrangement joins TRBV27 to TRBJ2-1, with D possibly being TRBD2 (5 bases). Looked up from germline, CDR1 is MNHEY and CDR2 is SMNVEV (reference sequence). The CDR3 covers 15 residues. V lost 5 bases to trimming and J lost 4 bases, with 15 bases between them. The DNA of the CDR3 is TGTGCCAGCAGTCCTAGTTTGGGGAGATACAATGAGCAGTTCTTC. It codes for CASSPSLGRYNEQFF.

The CDR3 nucleotides read TGTGCCAGCAGCCCTGGGACAGGGGGCCATGAGCAGTTCTTC. Translating gives CASSPGTGGHEQFF. The chain is built from TRBV11-3 and TRBJ2-1, with 12 bases lining up with TRBD1. There are 14 residues in the CDR3. Germline loops: CDR1 SGHNT, CDR2 YENEEA. After removal of 5 bases from V and 8 bases from J, the junction contained 4 bases not matched to a gene. Complete variable domain (other parts from reference TRBV11-3 and TRBJ2-1): EAGVVQSPRYKIIEKKQPVAFWCNPISGHNTLYWYLQNLGQGPELLIRYENEEAVDDSQLPKDRFSAERLKGVDSTLKIQPAELGDSAVYLCASSPGTGGHEQFFGPGTRLTVL.

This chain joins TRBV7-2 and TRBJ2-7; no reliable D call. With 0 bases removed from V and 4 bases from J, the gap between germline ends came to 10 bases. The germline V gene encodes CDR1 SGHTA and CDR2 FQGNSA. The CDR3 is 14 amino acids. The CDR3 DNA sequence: TGTGCCAGCAGCTTAGCGGTGGTAGATTACGAGCAGTACTTC. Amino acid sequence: CASSLAVVDYEQYF.

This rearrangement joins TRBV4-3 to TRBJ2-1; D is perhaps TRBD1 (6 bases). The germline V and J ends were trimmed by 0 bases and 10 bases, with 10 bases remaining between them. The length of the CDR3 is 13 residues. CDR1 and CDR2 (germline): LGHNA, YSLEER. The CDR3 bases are TGCGCCAGCAGCCAAGAGGGGGCGGGCGAGCAGTTCTTC. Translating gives CASSQEGAGEQFF.

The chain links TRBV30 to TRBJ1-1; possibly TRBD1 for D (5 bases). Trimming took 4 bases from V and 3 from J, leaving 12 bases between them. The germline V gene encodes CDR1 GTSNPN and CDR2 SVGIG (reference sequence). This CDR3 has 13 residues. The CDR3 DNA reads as TGTGCCTGGATGCGGGGAGGGGACACTGAAGCTTTCTTT. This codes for CAWMRGGDTEAFF.